The 21 T cell receptor beta chains listed next were all sequenced from one sample in a study of T cell responses to AZD1222 COVID-19 vaccine. Assay used: immunoSEQ multiplex PCR; TCRdb lists only in-frame clones, some missing. This table holds approximately 100,000 clones, roughly 85% found once. The input for sequencing was peripheral blood, taken 28 days after the second AZD1222 dose. The receptors shown here come from an adult who received the AZD1222 COVID-19 vaccine.

This rearrangement joins TRBV7-2 to TRBJ1-2, with D perhaps TRBD1 (5 bases). There are 16 residues in the CDR3. Trimming stripped 5 bases from V and 4 bases from J, with 20 bases between. The germline CDR1 and CDR2 sequences are SGHTA and FQGNSA. CDR3 sequence: CASSTTPWGEIYGYTF. The CDR3 nucleotides are TGTGCCAGCAGCACGACTCCATGGGGGGAGATCTATGGCTACACCTTC.

The DNA of the CDR3 is TGTGCCTGGAGTGTCGGATACAAGGTGTCCTACGAGCAGTACTTC. This gives the protein CAWSVGYKVSYEQYF. This rearrangement joins TRBV30 to TRBJ2-7; D unclear. This CDR3 spans 15 amino acids. CDR1 is GTSNPN, CDR2 SVGIG, per germline (reference sequence). The V end lost 0 bases, the J end lost 1 base, and 13 bases lay between the germline ends.

CDR3 DNA sequence: TGTGCCAGCAGTCCCGGGACAGGGGACTACAATGAGCAGTTCTTC. Amino acids: CASSPGTGDYNEQFF. The chain has TRBV28 and TRBJ2-1, with TRBD1 identical over 10 bases. The trim removed 5 bases at V and 3 bases at J, leaving 4 bases unmatched. CDR1 is MDHEN and CDR2 is SYDVKM in the germline V gene. This CDR3 has 15 amino acids.

The chain combines TRBV7-9 with TRBJ1-3; no definite D call. The CDR3 contains 16 residues. Trimming stripped 1 base from V and 0 bases from J, with 10 bases between. Germline V gene data show CDR1 as SEHNR and CDR2 as FQNEAQ (reference sequence). The CDR3 here is CASSLGVRSSGNTIYF. Here the CDR3 DNA reads TGTGCCAGCAGCTTAGGCGTCCGAAGCTCTGGAAACACCATATATTTT.

The chain joins TRBV4-1 to TRBJ1-4; 8 positions match TRBD1. The germline V gene encodes CDR1 MGHRA and CDR2 YSYEKL. This CDR3 region has 15 residues. Unmatched junction bases numbered 13, after V lost 6 bases and J lost 10 bases. DNA of the CDR3: TGCGCCAGCAGTCATGACAGGGGAATACGTGGAAAACTGTTTTTT. This encodes CASSHDRGIRGKLFF.

The chain has TRBV6-2 or TRBV6-3 and TRBJ2-5; no definite D call. CDR3 length: 13 amino acids. CDR1 is MNHEY, CDR2 SVGEGT, per germline. Trimming pared 5 bases from V and 5 bases from J, leaving 12 bases between. Written as DNA, the CDR3 is TGTGCCAGCAGTCCCGGAGTGCGGGAGACCCAGTACTTC. Translated: CASSPGVRETQYF.

The chain links TRBV19 to TRBJ1-6; 8 nucleotides match TRBD1. V trimming: 2 bases; J trimming: 10 bases; junction bases outside the gene matches: 10. CDR1 is LNHDA and CDR2 is SQIVND in the germline V gene (reference sequence). The CDR3 spans 16 residues. As DNA, the CDR3 is TGTGCCAGTAGTATAATGTTTCGACAGGGGTTCTCACCCCTCCACTTT. Amino acid sequence: CASSIMFRQGFSPLHF. Full variable domain (remainder filled in from reference TRBV19 and TRBJ1-6): DGGITQSPKYLFRKEGQNVTLSCEQNLNHDAMYWYRQDPGQGLRLIYYSQIVNDFQKGDIAEGYSVSREKKESFPLTVTSAQKNPTAFYLCASSIMFRQGFSPLHFGNGTRLTVT.

The CDR3 DNA follows: TGTGCCAGCAACAGAGGGATGCCAGATACGCAGTATTTT. Its translation: CASNRGMPDTQYF. V is TRBV7-6 and J is TRBJ2-3, with D possibly being TRBD2 (5 bases). The germline V and J ends were trimmed by 7 bases and 4 bases, with 12 bases remaining between them. The CDR3 runs 13 residues. Germline V gives CDR1 SGHVS, CDR2 FNYEAQ.

This chain links TRBV2 with TRBJ1-1, with 8 bases that match TRBD1. V lost 6 bases, J lost 4 bases, and 7 bases stayed unmatched. Germline V gene sequence: CDR1 SNHLY, CDR2 FYNNEI. The CDR3 loop spans 14 amino acids. DNA for the CDR3: TGTGCCAGCAGGTTACAGGGGGTGAGCACTGAAGCTTTCTTT. Translation: CASRLQGVSTEAFF. The full variable domain, completed using reference TRBV2 and TRBJ1-1, is EPEVTQTPSHQVTQMGQEVILRCVPISNHLYFYWYRQILGQKVEFLVSFYNNEISEKSEIFDDQFSVERPDGSNFTLKIRSTKLEDSAMYFCASRLQGVSTEAFFGQGTRLTVV.

J is TRBJ1-3 and V is TRBV4-2, with 7 bases matching TRBD1. Per the germline V gene, CDR1 is LGHNA and CDR2 is YNFKEQ. The CDR3 has 19 residues. With 0 bases clipped from V and 0 bases from J, the junction kept 11 bases outside the gene matches. CDR3 amino acids: CASSQENLAGGFSGNTIYF. CDR3 nucleotides: TGTGCCAGCAGCCAAGAAAACCTGGCAGGGGGTTTCTCTGGAAACACCATATATTTT.

This clone was seen only once. The CDR3 nucleotides read TGCGCCAGCAGCCCTCACGCAACCGGACAGGGGCTGGGTGCGGGAAACACCATATATTTT. It is translated as CASSPHATGQGLGAGNTIYF. This chain uses TRBV4-1 with TRBJ1-3; TRBD1 agrees at 9 bases. CDR1 MGHRA and CDR2 YSYEKL come from the germline V gene. The CDR3 is 20 residues long. With V trimmed by 4 bases and J by 4 bases, 20 bases remained unmatched.

The chain uses TRBV4-1 and TRBJ1-6; D unclear. Trimming removed 1 base from V and 10 bases from J, with 8 bases in between. The CDR3 totals 13 residues. CDR1 is MGHRA, CDR2 YSYEKL, per germline. The CDR3 loop reads CASSQALGSPLHF. In DNA form, the CDR3 reads TGCGCCAGCAGCCAAGCCCTTGGGTCACCCCTCCACTTT.

This clone was picked up a small number of times. This chain joins TRBV5-4 and TRBJ2-7, with TRBD2 matching over 7 bases. Germline V lookup: CDR1 SGHNT, CDR2 YYREEE (reference sequence). The junction had 9 bases not matched to a gene; V was cut back by 4 bases and J by 2 bases. This CDR3 has 15 residues. CDR3 coding DNA: TGTGCCAGCAGCAGACGGGACTATTCTACCTACGAGCAGTACTTC. It translates to CASSRRDYSTYEQYF.

This clone appeared a single time. V is TRBV30 and J is TRBJ1-5, with 9 bases that match TRBD1. This CDR3 contains 15 residues. CDR1 and CDR2 from the germline V gene are GTSNPN and SVGIG (reference sequence). V shed 3 bases, J shed 9 bases, and the junction held 12 bases outside the gene matches. The CDR3: CAWRPGQGESGPQHF. DNA for the CDR3: TGTGCCTGGAGACCGGGACAGGGAGAATCAGGGCCCCAGCATTTT. The variable domain in full, with the rest retrieved from reference TRBV30 and TRBJ1-5, is SQTIHQWPATLVQPVGSPLSLECTVEGTSNPNLYWYRQAAGRGLQLLFYSVGIGQISSEVPQNLSASRPQDRQFILSSKKLLLSDSGFYLCAWRPGQGESGPQHFGDGTRLSIL.

The chain has TRBV4-1 and TRBJ2-1; 8 positions agree with TRBD1. From germline, CDR1 is MGHRA and CDR2 YSYEKL. Losses at the gene ends were 4 bases for V and 2 bases for J; bases not matched to a gene: 10. CDR3 length: 17 residues. The CDR3 region has the DNA TGCGCCAGCAGCCTACGACAGGGGTTTGGCCCCTACAATGAGCAGTTCTTC. Its translation: CASSLRQGFGPYNEQFF.

This clone was observed a handful of times. This rearrangement joins TRBV2 to TRBJ1-4, with D possibly matching TRBD1 (6 bases). Germline V gives CDR1 SNHLY, CDR2 FYNNEI. The CDR3 has 14 residues. V was clipped by 6 bases and J by 0 bases, with 8 bases between them. The CDR3 is CASRRTATNEKLFF. The DNA of the CDR3 is TGTGCCAGCAGACGGACAGCAACTAATGAAAAACTGTTTTTT. The whole variable domain, remainder taken from reference TRBV2 and TRBJ1-4, is EPEVTQTPSHQVTQMGQEVILRCVPISNHLYFYWYRQILGQKVEFLVSFYNNEISEKSEIFDDQFSVERPDGSNFTLKIRSTKLEDSAMYFCASRRTATNEKLFFGSGTQLSVL.

The chain combines TRBV5-4 with TRBJ2-7; 14 bases fit TRBD2. This CDR3 region has 14 residues. Trimming cost V 4 bases and J 6 bases; bases outside gene matches: 3. CDR1 is SGHNT and CDR2 is YYREEE in the germline V gene (reference sequence). CDR3 DNA: TGTGCCAGCAGCCCGGGACTAGCGGGAGTCGAGCAGTACTTC. This encodes CASSPGLAGVEQYF.

The chain combines TRBV6-5 with TRBJ1-2, with unresolved D. CDR1 is MNHEY and CDR2 is SVGAGI in the germline V gene. The V end lost 10 bases, the J end lost 0 bases, and 12 bases lay between the germline ends. CDR3 length: 13 residues. This CDR3 reads CATSKATNYGYTF. The DNA for the CDR3 is TGTGCCACATCTAAGGCAACTAACTATGGCTACACCTTC.

This rearrangement joins TRBV7-3 to TRBJ1-5, with D uncertain. Trimming took off 0 bases at V and 4 bases at J, with 4 bases between the two ends. Germline lookup yields CDR1 SGHTA and CDR2 FQGTGA. The CDR3 spans 13 residues. The CDR3 is CASSLTGNQPQHF. CDR3 coding DNA: TGTGCCAGCAGCTTAACCGGAAATCAGCCCCAGCATTTT.

The rearrangement joins TRBV27 to TRBJ1-6; D gene ambiguous. The V end lost 3 bases, the J end lost 10 bases, and 10 bases lay between the germline ends. Germline CDR1 is MNHEY and CDR2 is SMNVEV (reference sequence). The CDR3 length is 13 residues. CDR3 protein: CASSFSGSSPLHF. CDR3 in DNA: TGTGCCAGCAGTTTCTCCGGGAGCTCACCCCTCCACTTT.

CDR3 DNA sequence: TGTGCCACCAGCAGAAATCATGGACAGGGTACCTATGGGGACACCGGGGAGCTGTTTTTT. Translated, it gives CATSRNHGQGTYGDTGELFF. The J gene is TRBJ2-2, the V gene TRBV15, with 8 positions matching TRBD1. The length of the CDR3 is 20 residues. V shed 2 bases and J 3 bases; nucleotides not matched to a gene: 17. Germline V gene sequence: CDR1 LNHNV, CDR2 YYDKDF (reference sequence). The entire variable domain, with the rest obtained from reference TRBV15 and TRBJ2-2, is as follows: DAMVIQNPRYQVTQFGKPVTLSCSQTLNHNVMYWYQQKSSQAPKLLFHYYDKDFNNEADTPDNFQSRRPNTSFCFLDIRSPGLGDTAMYLCATSRNHGQGTYGDTGELFFGEGSRLTVL.